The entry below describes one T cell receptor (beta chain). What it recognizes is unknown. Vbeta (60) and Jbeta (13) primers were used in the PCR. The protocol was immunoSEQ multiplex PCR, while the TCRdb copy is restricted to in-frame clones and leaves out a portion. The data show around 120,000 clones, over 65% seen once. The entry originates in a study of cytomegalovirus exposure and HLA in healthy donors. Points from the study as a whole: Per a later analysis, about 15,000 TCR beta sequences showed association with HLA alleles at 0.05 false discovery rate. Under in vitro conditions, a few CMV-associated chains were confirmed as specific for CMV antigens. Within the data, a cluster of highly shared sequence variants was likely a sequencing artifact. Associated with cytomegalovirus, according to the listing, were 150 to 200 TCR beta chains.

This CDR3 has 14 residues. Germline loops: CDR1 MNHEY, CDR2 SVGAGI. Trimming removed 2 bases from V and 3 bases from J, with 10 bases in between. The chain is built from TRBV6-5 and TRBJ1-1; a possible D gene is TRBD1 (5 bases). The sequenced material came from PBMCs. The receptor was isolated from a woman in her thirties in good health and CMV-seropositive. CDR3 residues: CASSYRWGDTEAFF. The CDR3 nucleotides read TGTGCCAGCAGTTACAGGTGGGGGGACACTGAAGCTTTCTTT.